The 18 T cell receptor beta chains below come from one sample, sequenced in a study of OX40 agonist ivuxolimab in advanced cancers. Library preparation was by the immunoSEQ multiplex PCR assay. In its TCRdb copy, this immuneACCESS table keeps in-frame sequences only and misses some clones. Where compared with another copy, unresolved V genes explain less than half of these, and the others have no known cause. This sample holds about 26,000 clones; approximately 80% were observed only once. The ten largest clones add up to roughly 14% of the sample. Sequencing used CD4+ or CD8+ T cells sorted from blood, obtained in a trial of the OX40 agonist ivuxolimab. Receptors were obtained from an adult with an advanced solid tumor such as melanoma, head and neck, liver or kidney cancer.

The table lists this clone with a count of one. The chain carries TRBV7-9 and TRBJ2-3, with a weak D call TRBD2 (7 bases). CDR1 and CDR2 from the germline V gene are SEHNR and FQNEAQ (reference sequence). Trimming took 4 bases from V and 6 from J, leaving 14 bases between them. The CDR3 runs 14 residues. CDR3 region: CASSWEGGEDTQYF. CDR3 nucleotide sequence: TGTGCCAGCAGCTGGGAGGGGGGTGAGGATACGCAGTATTTT.

CDR3 sequence (DNA): TGTGCCAGCAGCTTCTTATGGGGTCTCGAAATGAACACTGAAGCTTTCTTT. It codes for CASSFLWGLEMNTEAFF. V is TRBV11-2 and J is TRBJ1-1, with no clear D. CDR1 and CDR2 from the germline V gene are SGHAT and FQNNGV. CDR3 length equals 17 residues. Trimming took 3 bases from V and 0 from J, leaving 17 bases between them.

The CDR3 spells CASSLDGGVTEAFF. The CDR3 region has the DNA TGTGCCAGCAGCTTAGACGGGGGCGTCACTGAAGCTTTCTTT. The chain combines TRBV7-2 with TRBJ1-1; possibly TRBD1 for D (6 bases). Per the germline V gene, CDR1 is SGHTA and CDR2 is FQGNSA. The CDR3 contains 14 residues. V shed 1 base and J shed 4 bases, with 10 bases lying between them.

The chain has TRBV6-5 and TRBJ1-3; a weak D match, TRBD1 (6 bases). This CDR3 is built from 14 residues. Looked up from germline, CDR1 is MNHEY and CDR2 is SVGAGI. Trimming shortened V by 6 bases and J by 2 bases, and 11 bases separated the two germline ends. The CDR3 DNA is TGTGCCAGCAGGAGACAGGCGGCTGGAAACACCATATATTTT. Encoded protein: CASRRQAAGNTIYF.

The V call is TRBV30, the J call TRBJ1-3; D ambiguous. The CDR3 sequence is 13 residues long. Trimming removed 1 base at V and 4 bases at J, with 8 bases between. Germline CDR1 GTSNPN, CDR2 SVGIG (reference sequence). The CDR3: CAWSALLGNTIYF. DNA for the CDR3: TGTGCCTGGAGTGCCCTTTTAGGAAACACCATATATTTT.

The chain combines TRBV4-1 with TRBJ1-2; 12 bases match TRBD1. Trimming took 4 bases from V and 5 from J; bases not matched to a gene: 14. Germline CDR1 is MGHRA and CDR2 is YSYEKL. The CDR3 totals 18 residues. CDR3 sequence (DNA): TGCGCCAGCAGCCGACAACCGGGACAGGGGGCTTTGGGGTATGGCTACACCTTC. Its translation is CASSRQPGQGALGYGYTF.

The gene calls are TRBV18 and TRBJ2-7, with a possible D match to TRBD1 (6 bases). The CDR3 spans 15 residues. V was cut by 3 bases and J by 6 bases, with 18 bases left in between. The V gene's germline CDR1 is KGHSH and CDR2 LQKENI. The chain's CDR3 is CASSPTGHSAAEQYF. In DNA form, the CDR3 reads TGTGCCAGCTCACCTACGGGACACTCCGCCGCCGAGCAGTACTTC.

The J gene is TRBJ2-7, the V gene TRBV9; D tentatively reads TRBD1 or TRBD2 (7 bases each). Germline V gene data show CDR1 as SGDLS and CDR2 as YYNGEE. Trimming took 0 bases from V and 6 from J, leaving 13 bases between them. The CDR3 consists of 14 residues. DNA for the CDR3: TGTGCCAGCAGCGTAGCCCAGGGGGGGCGCGAGCAGTACTTC. This translates into CASSVAQGGREQYF.

The chain joins TRBV29-1 to TRBJ1-2; D is possibly TRBD1 (5 bases). The CDR3 consists of 11 residues. Germline CDR1 reads SQVTM; CDR2 reads ANQGSEA. The V gene lost 8 bases and the J gene lost 8 bases, with 15 bases spanning the gap. This CDR3 reads CSSRVGDGYTF. The CDR3 nucleotides are TGCAGCTCACGAGTGGGGGACGGCTACACCTTC.

The chain uses TRBV6-5 and TRBJ1-1, with 9 bases that match TRBD1. Per germline, CDR1 MNHEY and CDR2 SVGAGI. The CDR3 length is 15 residues. With V trimmed by 4 bases and J by 6 bases, 9 bases remained unmatched. The CDR3 coding sequence is TGTGCCAGCAGTTCGGGACAGGGTAAGAATGCTGAAGCTTTCTTT. This translates into CASSSGQGKNAEAFF.

J is TRBJ1-2 and V is TRBV5-6, with 12 bases fitting TRBD1. V gave up 4 bases and J gave up 3 bases; unmatched junction bases: 7. Per germline, CDR1 SGHDT and CDR2 YYEEEE. The CDR3 length is 16 residues. The DNA of the CDR3 is TGTGCCAGCAGCGACGGGACAGGGGGCGTCTACTATGGCTACACCTTC. This gives the protein CASSDGTGGVYYGYTF.

V and J are TRBV6-1 and TRBJ2-7; D unclear. The V gene lost 1 base and the J gene lost 8 bases, with 18 bases spanning the gap. CDR1 is MNHNS, CDR2 SASEGT, per germline. This CDR3 region has 15 residues. The CDR3 sequence is CASSEGTGFIRQQYF. For the CDR3, the DNA is TGTGCCAGCAGTGAAGGAACGGGCTTCATACGTCAGCAGTACTTC.

This rearrangement joins TRBV4-2 to TRBJ2-5; maybe TRBD1 (6 bases). V was cut by 1 base and J by 6 bases, with 9 bases left in between. The CDR3 spans 13 residues. CDR1 LGHNA and CDR2 YNFKEQ come from the germline V gene. The CDR3 DNA reads TGTGCCAGCAGCCAAGGCAGGGGTCAGACCCAGTACTTC. Translating it yields CASSQGRGQTQYF.

This clone was counted a single time. V gene TRBV27 combines with J gene TRBJ2-7; TRBD2 agrees at 8 bases. This CDR3 region has 12 residues. V shed 4 bases, J shed 6 bases, and the junction held 2 bases outside the gene matches. Germline assignment: CDR1 MNHEY and CDR2 SMNVEV (reference sequence). Here the CDR3 reads CASSSRGGEQYF. The CDR3 nucleotides read TGTGCCAGCAGTTCCCGGGGGGGCGAGCAGTACTTC.

The chain joins TRBV7-2 to TRBJ2-1; TRBD2 agrees at 11 bases. With 5 bases clipped from V and 5 bases from J, the junction kept 5 bases outside the gene matches. Germline CDR1 reads SGHTA; CDR2 reads FQGNSA. The CDR3 loop spans 15 amino acids. CDR3 bases: TGTGCCAGCAGCCTATATAGCGGGGGGGACAATGAGCAGTTCTTC. Translated: CASSLYSGGDNEQFF.

This clone came up a few times. The J gene is TRBJ1-3, the V gene TRBV6-5; TRBD1 might be the D (5 bases). Trimming pared 2 bases from V and 3 bases from J, leaving 8 bases between. The CDR3 runs 14 residues. Germline V gives CDR1 MNHEY, CDR2 SVGAGI. This CDR3 is CASSYAGNGNTIYF. As DNA, the CDR3 is TGTGCCAGCAGTTACGCAGGGAATGGAAACACCATATATTTT.

The chain joins TRBV7-9 to TRBJ2-2; D remains ambiguous. CDR3 length: 17 amino acids. The ends were cut back, 5 bases at V and 0 bases at J, with 16 bases in the middle. Germline V gene lookup returns CDR1 SEHNR and CDR2 FQNEAQ (reference sequence). The CDR3 DNA sequence: TGTGCCAGCAGCCTTCGTAGGCGCTTCGCGAACACCGGGGAGCTGTTTTTT. It yields the protein CASSLRRRFANTGELFF.

This clone was observed once. The V and J genes are TRBV12-1 and TRBJ2-3; whether TRBD2, the table's D call, matches the DNA was not checked. TRBV12-1 is flagged as a pseudogene. The CDR3 sequence is 16 residues long. The CDR3 DNA sequence: TGTGCCAGCAGCTTTAGACGGGGGACTAGCACAGATACGCAGTATTTT. Translation: CASSFRRGTSTDTQYF.